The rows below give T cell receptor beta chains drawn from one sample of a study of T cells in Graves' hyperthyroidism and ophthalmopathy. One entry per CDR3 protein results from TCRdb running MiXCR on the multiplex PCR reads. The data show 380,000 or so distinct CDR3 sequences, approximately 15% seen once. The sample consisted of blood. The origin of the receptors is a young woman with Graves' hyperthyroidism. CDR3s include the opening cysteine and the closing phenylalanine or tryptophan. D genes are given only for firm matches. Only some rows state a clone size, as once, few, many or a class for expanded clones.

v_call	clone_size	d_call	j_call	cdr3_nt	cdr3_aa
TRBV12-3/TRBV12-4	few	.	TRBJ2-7	TGTGCCAGCAGGAGAGGGGAAATAAACGAGCAGTACTTC	CASRRGEINEQYF
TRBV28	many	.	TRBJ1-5	TGTGCCAGCAGTTTATGGGGGGCGGAAAAGCCCCTTAAGTTTCCTCACAATCAGCCCCAGCATTTT	CASSLWGAEKPLKFPHNQPQHF
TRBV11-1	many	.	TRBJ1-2	TGTGCCAGCAGCTTGTCGGCCGTTACTGGCTACACCTTC	CASSLSAVTGYTF
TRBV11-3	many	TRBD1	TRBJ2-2	TGTGCCAGCATGGGACAGGGACAGGGGGGAACCGGGGAGCTGTTTTTT	CASMGQGQGGTGELFF
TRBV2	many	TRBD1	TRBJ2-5	TGTGCCAGCACCAAAAACTCAGGGGGACAAGACATGAGGGACTTC	CASTKNSGGQDMRDF
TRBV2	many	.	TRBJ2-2	TGTGCCAGCACAGTACTAACGAACACCGGGGAGCTGTTTTTT	CASTVLTNTGELFF
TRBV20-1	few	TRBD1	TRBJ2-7	TGCAGTGCTAGAACGGGACAGGGATCCTACGAGCAGTACTTC	CSARTGQGSYEQYF
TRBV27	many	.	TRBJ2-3	TGTGCCAGCAGCAACCTGCAGGGTTACACAGATACGCAGTATTTT	CASSNLQGYTDTQYF
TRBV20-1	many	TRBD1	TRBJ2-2	TGCAGTGCCAGGGACAGCACCGGGGAGCTGTTTTTT	CSARDSTGELFF
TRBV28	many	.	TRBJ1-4	TGTGCCAGCAGCTTACAGGGTTACGAAGGAGAAAAACTGTTTTTT	CASSLQGYEGEKLFF
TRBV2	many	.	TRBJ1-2	TGTGCCAGGAAGTACAGGTTTCGGTATGGCTACACCTTC	CARKYRFRYGYTF
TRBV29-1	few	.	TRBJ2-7	TGCAGCGTCCAAGACGGAACCTACGAGCAGTACTTC	CSVQDGTYEQYF
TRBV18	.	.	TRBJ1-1	TGTGCCAGCTCGCCTAGACAGGCTGAAACTGAAGCTTTCTTT	CASSPRQAETEAFF
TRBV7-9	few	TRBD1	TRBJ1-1	TGTGCCAGCAGCTCGCAGGGGGCCGGTAACACTGAAGCTTTCTTT	CASSSQGAGNTEAFF
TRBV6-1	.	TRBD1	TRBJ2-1	TGTGCCAGCAGCGGACCAGGGGGCCCTGAGCAGTTCTTC	CASSGPGGPEQFF
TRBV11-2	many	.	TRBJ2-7	TGTGCCAGCAGCTTAGTCTTCGCCGGCGCCTACGAGCAGTACTTC	CASSLVFAGAYEQYF
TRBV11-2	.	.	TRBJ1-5	TGTGCCAGCGGCGCCCCCCCAGGGGCATCGGGCAATCAGCCCCAGCATTTT	CASGAPPGASGNQPQHF
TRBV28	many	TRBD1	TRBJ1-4	TGTGCCAGCAGTACTACCGGGACAGGCCGAGAAAAACTGTTTTTT	CASSTTGTGREKLFF
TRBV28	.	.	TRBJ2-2	TGTGCCAGCAGTTTAGGCTTCTCCCATGTACAGGTTCCGAACACCGGGGAGCTGTTTTTT	CASSLGFSHVQVPNTGELFF
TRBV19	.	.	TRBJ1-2	TGTGCCAGTACCACGACTGGACGGGAGATCTGCTACACCTTC	CASTTTGREICYTF
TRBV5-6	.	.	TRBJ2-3	TGTGCCAGCAGCTCACTGTTGATGGATACGCAGTATTTT	CASSSLLMDTQYF
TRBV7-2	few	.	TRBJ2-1	TGTGCCAGCAGCTTAGTGGCGGGTGAGCAGTTCTTC	CASSLVAGEQFF
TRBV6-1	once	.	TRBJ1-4	TGTGCCAGCAGGAAGCGGGGAGCTAATGAAAAACTGTTTTTT	CASRKRGANEKLFF
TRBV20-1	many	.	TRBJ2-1	TGCAGTGCTTCTCGTCGGGGACTCCTGCCGTACAATGAGCAGTTCTTC	CSASRRGLLPYNEQFF
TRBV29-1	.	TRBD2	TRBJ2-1	TGCAGCGTCGCTAAGGGACTAGCGGGAGAAGGGTATGAGCAGTTCTTC	CSVAKGLAGEGYEQFF
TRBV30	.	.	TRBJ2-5	TGTGCCTGGAGTGTAAGGGGGGGCGCGGTGAATGGCCTTGGGACCCAGTACTTC	CAWSVRGGAVNGLGTQYF
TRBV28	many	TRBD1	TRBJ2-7	TGTGCCAGCAGTTTTAACAGGGGCTACGAGCAGTACTTC	CASSFNRGYEQYF
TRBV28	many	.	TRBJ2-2	TGTGCCAGCAGTTTCCTAGTACAGGGTACCGGGGAGCTGTTTTTT	CASSFLVQGTGELFF
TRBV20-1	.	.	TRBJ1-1	TGCAGTGCTCCGCGCAGGGGTCTTGAAGCTTTCTTT	CSAPRRGLEAFF
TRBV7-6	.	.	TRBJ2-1	TGTGCCAGCAGCCCGCCGACGAGAAGGGCGGCCAATGAGCAGTTCTTC	CASSPPTRRAANEQFF
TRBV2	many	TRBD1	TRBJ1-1	TGTGCCAGCAGGGGGGACAGGAAGTCTGAAGCTTTCTTT	CASRGDRKSEAFF
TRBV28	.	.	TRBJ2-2	TGTGCCAGCAGCCCCTACGTGGGGCTTCCTACCGGGGAGCTGTTTTTT	CASSPYVGLPTGELFF
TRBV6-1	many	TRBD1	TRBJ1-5	TGTGCCAGCACTGGACAGGGGACTCAGCCCCAGCATTTT	CASTGQGTQPQHF
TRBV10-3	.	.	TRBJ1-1	TGTGCCATCAGGCCCCGGGACGGGAACACTGAAGCTTTCTTT	CAIRPRDGNTEAFF
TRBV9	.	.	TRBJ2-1	TGTGCCAGCAGCGTAGTTCAGCGGGCCTCCTACAATGAGCAGTTCTTC	CASSVVQRASYNEQFF
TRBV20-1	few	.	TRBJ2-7	TGCAGTGCTACGGATGGAGGTCTCTACGAGCAGTACTTC	CSATDGGLYEQYF
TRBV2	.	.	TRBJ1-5	TGTGCCAGCAGTGAAACCGTCTATCAGCCCCAGCATTTT	CASSETVYQPQHF
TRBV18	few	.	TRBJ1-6	TGTGCCAGCTCATCAGGAGGGGAGAATTCACCCCTCCACTTT	CASSSGGENSPLHF
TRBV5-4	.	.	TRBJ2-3	TGTGCCAGCAGCTTGGCCGTGACCTTCGGCTTAAAAGGGACAGATACGCAGTATTTT	CASSLAVTFGLKGTDTQYF
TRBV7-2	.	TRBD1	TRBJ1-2	TGTGCCAGCAGCTTAGGGGACAGGGGGTATGGCTACACCTTC	CASSLGDRGYGYTF
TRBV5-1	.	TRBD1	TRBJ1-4	TGCGCCAGCAGCGTGACAGGGCCGGATGATGAAAAACTGTTTTTT	CASSVTGPDDEKLFF
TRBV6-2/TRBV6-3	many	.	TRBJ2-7	TGTGCCAGCAGTTACTCGATCGCAGCTACCGCGCGCTACGAGCAGTACTTC	CASSYSIAATARYEQYF
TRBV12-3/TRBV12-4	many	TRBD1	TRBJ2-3	TGTGCCAGCAGGACGGGACAGGTCGTCGTCGATACGCAGTATTTT	CASRTGQVVVDTQYF
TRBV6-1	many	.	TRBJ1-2	TGTGCCAGCAGTGGCCGGGACACCTCTAACTATGGCTACACCTTC	CASSGRDTSNYGYTF
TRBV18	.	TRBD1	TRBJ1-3	TGTGCCAGCTCTCCCGGGACAGGGCGAACTGGAAACACCATATATTTT	CASSPGTGRTGNTIYF
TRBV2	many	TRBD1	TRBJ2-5	TGTGCCAGCAGTGAATACGGGACAGGGCCCTTCCAAGAGACCCAGTACTTC	CASSEYGTGPFQETQYF
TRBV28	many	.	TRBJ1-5	TGTGCCAGCAGGACAGAGTACCCCACTCAGCCCCAGCATTTT	CASRTEYPTQPQHF
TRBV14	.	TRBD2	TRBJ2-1	TGTGCCAGCAGCCTTCGAGGGTTCCTAGCGGGAGTTTCCAATGAGCAGTTCTTC	CASSLRGFLAGVSNEQFF
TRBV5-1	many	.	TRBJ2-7	TGCGCCAGCAGCTTGGTTCTAGGAGGGACCTACGAGCAGTACTTC	CASSLVLGGTYEQYF
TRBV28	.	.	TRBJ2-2	TGTGCCAGCACCCTCACGAACACCGGGGAGCTGTTTTTT	CASTLTNTGELFF
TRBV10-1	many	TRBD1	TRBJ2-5	TGCGCCAGCTCCGGGGACAGGGGAGAGACCCAGTACTTC	CASSGDRGETQYF
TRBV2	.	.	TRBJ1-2	TGTGCCAGCAGGGACAAGAGAAATGGCTACACCTTC	CASRDKRNGYTF
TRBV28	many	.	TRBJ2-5	TGTGCCAGCACCCCGGACATGTTTGAGACCCAGTACTTC	CASTPDMFETQYF
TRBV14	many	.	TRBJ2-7	TGTGCCAGCAGCCAAGATCGGCGGCAGTACTTC	CASSQDRRQYF
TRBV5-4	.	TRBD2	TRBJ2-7	TGTGCCAGCAGCTTGGCGAGGACTAGCGGGAGCCACGAGCAGTACTTC	CASSLARTSGSHEQYF
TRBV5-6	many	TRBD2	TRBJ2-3	TGTGCCAGCAGCTTGGGACTAGCGGGCCCAGATACGCAGTATTTT	CASSLGLAGPDTQYF
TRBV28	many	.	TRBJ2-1	TGTGCCAGCAGTTTACCAGCGGGTGGTAGGGAGCAGTTCTTC	CASSLPAGGREQFF
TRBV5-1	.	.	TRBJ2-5	TGCGCCAGCAGCTTGGGGCTTTTGGAAGAGACCCAGTACTTC	CASSLGLLEETQYF
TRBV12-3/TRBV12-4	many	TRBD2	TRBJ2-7	TGTGCCAGCAGGCGGGAGACCTACGAGCAGTACTTC	CASRRETYEQYF
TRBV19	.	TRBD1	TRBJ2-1	TGTGCCAGTAGTACCCGGAGCAGGGGGCGCGACAATGAGCAGTTCTTC	CASSTRSRGRDNEQFF